This entry lists 29 T cell receptor beta chains sequenced from one sample in a study of CD8 T cells in Susac syndrome (dated by TCRdb to the late 2010s). Library preparation employed the immunoSEQ multiplex PCR assay. RNA was extracted using the RNeasy kit, and roughly 0.5 to 1 ug of the RNA was reverse transcribed with random hexamers. The raw public data were reprocessed by TCRdb itself: fastp quality trimming at Q25, MiXCR clonotype calling, in-frame beta chains only. Rows with a matching CDR3 protein are joined into one entry that keeps the most common DNA and genes. The table for this sample lists roughly 250,000 distinct CDR3 sequences; almost 97% of them were counted only once. The biggest ten clones account for about 0.095% of the sample. Sequencing used CD4+ T cells from PBMCs. The receptors originated from a human donor with Susac syndrome.

This clonotype was counted only a few times. The J gene is TRBJ2-5, the V gene TRBV5-4; 10 bases agree with TRBD2. Germline V CDR1 and CDR2: SGHNT, YYREEE (reference sequence). The trim removed 4 bases at V and 4 bases at J, leaving 7 bases unmatched. CDR3 length: 15 amino acids. CDR3 residues: CASSVRLAGGETQYF. CDR3 DNA: TGTGCCAGCAGCGTCCGACTAGCGGGTGGAGAGACCCAGTACTTC.

This clonotype is a singleton in its sample. The chain has TRBV12-3 or TRBV12-4 and TRBJ2-5; the match to TRBD2 covers 11 bases. The CDR3 has 14 amino acids. The junction had 4 bases not matched to a gene; V was cut back by 5 bases and J by 5 bases. CDR3 DNA: TGTGCCAGCAGTCCTAGCGGGGGGTGGGAGACCCAGTACTTC. This encodes CASSPSGGWETQYF.

The CDR3 protein is CASSSDRVADTQYF. The DNA of the CDR3 is TGTGCCAGCTCATCCGACAGGGTGGCAGATACGCAGTATTTT. The V call is TRBV18, the J call TRBJ2-3, with 7 bases identical to TRBD1. The germline gives CDR1 KGHSH, CDR2 LQKENI. Trimming at V came to 5 bases and at J to 4 bases, leaving 6 bases not matched to a gene. The CDR3 spans 14 residues.

V usage is TRBV18 and J usage is TRBJ2-1; 10 bases are a match to TRBD2. Germline-derived CDR1 and CDR2 are KGHSH and LQKENI. The trim removed 2 bases at V and 5 bases at J, leaving 3 bases unmatched. The CDR3 covers 15 residues. The CDR3 reads CASSPNSGRDNEQFF. For the CDR3, the DNA is TGTGCCAGCTCACCAAACAGCGGGAGGGACAATGAGCAGTTCTTC.

This sequence joins TRBV24-1 and TRBJ2-7, with 7 bases identical to TRBD2. Trimming removed 9 bases from V and 3 bases from J; junction bases left unmatched: 10. This CDR3 is 14 amino acids long. Per germline, CDR1 KGHDR and CDR2 SFDVKD. CDR3 DNA sequence: TGTGCCACCGCTAACGGGGTAGCGGGCTACGAGCAGTACTTC. This translates into CATANGVAGYEQYF.

The sample holds one count of this clonotype. V and J are TRBV21-1 and TRBJ1-5. TRBV21-1 is flagged as a pseudogene. The CDR3 spans 11 residues. The CDR3 nucleotides are TGTGCCAGCAGCAACAGGCCCCCCCAGCATTTT. Protein product: CASSNRPPQHF.

The V call is TRBV15, the J call TRBJ1-1; TRBD1 might be the D (5 bases). Germline CDR1 and CDR2: LNHNV and YYDKDF (reference sequence). V was trimmed by 4 bases and J by 4 bases, leaving 19 bases between them. The CDR3 runs to 16 residues. The CDR3 spells CATSNRDRPWGTEAFF. For the CDR3, the DNA is TGTGCCACCAGCAACCGGGACCGCCCTTGGGGCACTGAAGCTTTCTTT. Combining the CDR3 with reference TRBV15 and TRBJ1-1 gives the whole variable domain DAMVIQNPRYQVTQFGKPVTLSCSQTLNHNVMYWYQQKSSQAPKLLFHYYDKDFNNEADTPDNFQSRRPNTSFCFLDIRSPGLGDTAMYLCATSNRDRPWGTEAFFGQGTRLTVV.

This clonotype was recorded only once. This chain uses TRBV12-3 or TRBV12-4 with TRBJ1-5; D unclear. The CDR3 has 13 amino acids. V lost 1 base and J lost 4, with 5 bases in between. CDR3 DNA: TGTGCCAGCAGTTTAGAAGAGAATCAGCCCCAGCATTTT. Amino acid sequence: CASSLEENQPQHF.

V and J are TRBV29-1 and TRBJ1-5; D gene unclear. Trimming removed 6 bases from V and 3 bases from J, with 12 bases in between. The germline CDR1 and CDR2 sequences are SQVTM and ANQGSEA. This CDR3 is 13 amino acids long. This chain's CDR3 is CSVASGPNQPQHF. The CDR3 nucleotides are TGCAGCGTAGCCTCTGGGCCCAATCAGCCCCAGCATTTT.

The chain employs TRBV12-3 or TRBV12-4 and TRBJ1-5; D is unresolved. V lost 6 bases to trimming and J lost 5 bases, with 8 bases between them. The CDR3 totals 12 residues. The CDR3 nucleotides read TGTGCCAGCAGCCATTCCGATCAGCCCCAGCATTTT. Protein product: CASSHSDQPQHF.

The chain combines TRBV30 with TRBJ1-1, with unresolved D. V lost 2 bases and J 11 bases, leaving 18 bases between the germline ends. CDR3 size: 13 residues. CDR1 GTSNPN and CDR2 SVGIG come from the germline V gene (reference sequence). The CDR3 DNA sequence: TGTGCCTGGAGTCTCTCCCGACGAATACGGGCTTTCTTT. This sequence encodes CAWSLSRRIRAFF.

The rearrangement joins TRBV12-3 or TRBV12-4 to TRBJ1-2; no clear D. Between the trimmed V and J ends, which lost 5 bases and 10 bases, there was a span of 14 bases. The CDR3 is 12 amino acids. CDR3 sequence reads: CASSPFSGVYTF. Here the CDR3 DNA reads TGTGCCAGCAGTCCGTTCAGTGGTGTCTACACCTTC.

This clonotype was detected a few times. The chain uses TRBV5-1 and TRBJ2-2; weak D call: TRBD1 (6 bases). The V and J ends lost 0 bases and 0 bases respectively, with 6 bases between them. The CDR3 consists of 15 residues. Germline loops: CDR1 SGHRS, CDR2 YFSETQ. The CDR3 nucleotides read TGCGCCAGCAGCTTGGACAGGGCGAACACCGGGGAGCTGTTTTTT. Residues: CASSLDRANTGELFF.

This chain uses TRBV18 with TRBJ2-7; a weak D match, TRBD2 (6 bases). Germline assignment: CDR1 KGHSH and CDR2 LQKENI. CDR3 length: 15 amino acids. V lost 2 bases to trimming and J lost 6 bases, with 17 bases between them. CDR3 amino acids: CASSPDLTREREQYF. CDR3 bases: TGTGCCAGCTCACCAGACTTGACTAGGGAACGCGAGCAGTACTTC.

The rearrangement uses TRBV12-3 or TRBV12-4 and TRBJ2-1, with TRBD2 matching over 12 bases. CDR3 size: 15 residues. Trimming removed 2 bases from V and 7 bases from J; junction bases left unmatched: 3. CDR3 region: CASSLSSGRVNEQFF. CDR3 in DNA: TGTGCCAGCAGTTTATCTAGCGGGAGGGTAAATGAGCAGTTCTTC.

The V gene is TRBV5-1, the J gene TRBJ2-1; D is uncertain. V dropped 3 bases and J dropped 1 base, with 11 bases sitting between them. Per germline, CDR1 SGHRS and CDR2 YFSETQ. The CDR3 spans 15 residues. CDR3 sequence: CASSSTPPSYNEQFF. CDR3 in DNA: TGCGCCAGCAGCTCGACCCCCCCTTCCTACAATGAGCAGTTCTTC.

The chain employs TRBV20-1 and TRBJ2-5; 12 positions match TRBD2. The CDR3 is made up of 16 amino acids. Per germline, CDR1 DFQATT and CDR2 SNEGSKA (reference sequence). Germline trimming cut 6 bases from V and 2 bases from J; bases unmatched to any gene: 10. Here the CDR3 DNA reads TGCAGTGCCACTGGACTAGCGGGACCTAAGCAAGAGACCCAGTACTTC. It encodes CSATGLAGPKQETQYF.

This rearrangement joins TRBV25-1 to TRBJ2-7; the match to TRBD1 covers 11 bases. J lost 4 bases, V lost 1 base, and 6 bases had no gene match. Germline V gene data show CDR1 as MGHDK and CDR2 as SYGVNS. The CDR3 is made up of 16 amino acids. CDR3 DNA sequence: TGTGCCAGCAGTGAATGGGGGACAGGGGGGGAATACGAGCAGTACTTC. Its translation is CASSEWGTGGEYEQYF.

This chain uses TRBV20-1 with TRBJ2-7; D not resolved. Trimming removed 3 bases from V and 2 bases from J, with 11 bases in between. The germline CDR1 and CDR2 sequences are DFQATT and SNEGSKA (reference sequence). The CDR3 is 13 amino acids. The CDR3 DNA sequence: TGCAGTGCTAGCGGCGACGCGCCCTACGAGCAGTACTTC. Translating it yields CSASGDAPYEQYF.

The CDR3 here is CASSQAGSQVETQYF. CDR3 DNA: TGTGCCAGCAGCCAAGCAGGGTCCCAGGTGGAGACCCAGTACTTC. The chain has TRBV3-1 and TRBJ2-5, with TRBD1 as a possible D gene (5 bases). The CDR3 spans 15 residues. With 1 base removed from V and 5 bases from J, the gap between germline ends came to 14 bases. Germline CDR1 and CDR2: LGHDT and YNNKEL (reference sequence).

This sequence joins TRBV30 and TRBJ2-1, with D uncertain. V lost 0 bases and J lost 0, with 12 bases in between. The CDR3 is made up of 16 amino acids. CDR1 and CDR2 from the germline V gene are GTSNPN and SVGIG (reference sequence). DNA of the CDR3: TGTGCCTGGAGTGTACCGCGACCCCTCTCCTACAATGAGCAGTTCTTC. Protein product: CAWSVPRPLSYNEQFF.

The chain combines TRBV30 with TRBJ2-5; possible D gene TRBD2, 5 bases. V lost 0 bases and J lost 10, with 15 bases in between. The V gene's germline CDR1 is GTSNPN and CDR2 SVGIG (reference sequence). CDR3 length: 13 residues. CDR3 loop: CAWSVLHRAVQYF. For the CDR3, the DNA is TGTGCCTGGAGTGTACTCCACCGAGCGGTCCAGTACTTC.

The rearrangement joins TRBV2 to TRBJ1-1, with a weak D call TRBD1 (5 bases). Germline values: CDR1 SNHLY, CDR2 FYNNEI. This CDR3 is 14 amino acids long. Trimming stripped 7 bases from V and 0 bases from J, with 12 bases between. CDR3 nucleotide sequence: TGTGCCAGCACTTACAGGTCTTTGAACACTGAAGCTTTCTTT. Protein product: CASTYRSLNTEAFF.

The V call is TRBV3-1, the J call TRBJ1-2; D gene uncertain. This CDR3 is built from 16 residues. The ends were cut back, 1 base at V and 0 bases at J, with 12 bases in the middle. CDR1 is LGHDT and CDR2 is YNNKEL in the germline V gene (reference sequence). CDR3 nucleotide sequence: TGTGCCAGCAGCCAAGTGGCGGGTATATCTAACTATGGCTACACCTTC. Translating gives CASSQVAGISNYGYTF.

The CDR3 DNA is TGTGCCAGCAGTTCCCCCACTAGCGGGAGGTGGGAGACCCAGTACTTC. Translating it yields CASSSPTSGRWETQYF. The genes are TRBV27 and TRBJ2-5; 12 positions agree with TRBD2. Unmatched junction bases numbered 8, after V lost 4 bases and J lost 5 bases. Germline assignment: CDR1 MNHEY and CDR2 SMNVEV (reference sequence). The CDR3 runs to 16 residues.

J is TRBJ2-7 and V is TRBV29-1, with D possibly called TRBD1 or TRBD2 (5 bases each). Trimming removed 4 bases from V and 4 bases from J, with 17 bases in between. This CDR3 has 14 amino acids. Germline CDR1 and CDR2: SQVTM and ANQGSEA. The CDR3: CSVANQEWGYEQYF. In DNA form, the CDR3 reads TGCAGCGTTGCCAATCAGGAGTGGGGGTACGAGCAGTACTTC.

Worth noting for this clonotype: A junction boundary mismatches the germline segment, possibly from a read error. The chain is built from TRBV7-7 and TRBJ2-1; D is perhaps TRBD2 (6 bases). CDR3 length: 14 amino acids. Germline values: CDR1 SSHAT, CDR2 FNYEAQ (reference sequence). This CDR3 reads CASRDGLGGNEQFF. The CDR3 DNA is TGTGCTAGCAGAGACGGACTCGGAGGGAATGAGCAGTTCTTC.

This clonotype showed up just a few times. The rearrangement joins TRBV7-2 to TRBJ1-1, with a possible D match to TRBD1 (6 bases). CDR1 and CDR2 from the germline V gene are SGHTA and FQGNSA. V was cut by 5 bases and J by 1 base, with 8 bases left in between. The CDR3 totals 13 residues. The CDR3 reads CASSLDRNTEAFF. For the CDR3, the DNA is TGTGCCAGCAGCCTGGACAGGAACACTGAAGCTTTCTTT.

The chain links TRBV29-1 to TRBJ2-1; 8 bases are shared with TRBD2. The germline gives CDR1 SQVTM, CDR2 ANQGSEA. CDR3 length: 19 amino acids. V shed 1 base, J shed 0 bases, and the junction held 14 bases outside the gene matches. The CDR3 DNA reads as TGCAGCGTTGAAGGGCCGAGGCGGGAGGAGATCCGCTCCTACAATGAGCAGTTCTTC. It translates to CSVEGPRREEIRSYNEQFF.